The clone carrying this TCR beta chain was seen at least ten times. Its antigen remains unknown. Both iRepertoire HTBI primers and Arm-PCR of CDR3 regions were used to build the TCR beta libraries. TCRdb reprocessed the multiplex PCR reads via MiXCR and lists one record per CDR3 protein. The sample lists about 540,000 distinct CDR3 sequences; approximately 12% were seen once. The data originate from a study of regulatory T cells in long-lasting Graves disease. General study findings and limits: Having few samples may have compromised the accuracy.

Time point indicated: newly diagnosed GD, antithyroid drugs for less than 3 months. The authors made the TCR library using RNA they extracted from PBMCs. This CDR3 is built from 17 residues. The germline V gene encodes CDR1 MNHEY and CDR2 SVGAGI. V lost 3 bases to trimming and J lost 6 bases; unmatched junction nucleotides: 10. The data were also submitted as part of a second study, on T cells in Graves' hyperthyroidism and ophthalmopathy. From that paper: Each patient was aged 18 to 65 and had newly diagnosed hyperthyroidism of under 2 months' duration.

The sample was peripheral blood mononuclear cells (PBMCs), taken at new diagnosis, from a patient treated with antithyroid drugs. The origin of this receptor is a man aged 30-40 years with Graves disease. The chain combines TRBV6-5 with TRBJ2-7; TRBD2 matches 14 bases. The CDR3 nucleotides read TGTGCCAGCAGTTATTCCGGGACTAGCGGGAGATGGAGCGAGCAGTACTTC. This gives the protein CASSYSGTSGRWSEQYF.